This T cell receptor (beta chain) was captured in a study of T and B cells in COVID-19 patients. Study at large: COVID-19 patients gave peripheral blood either during active infection or after recovery. Median age was approximately 35 years in the recovered cohort and 67 years in the active-infection cohort. Study observations and caveats: Few blood samples existed from mildly ill patients during symptoms or early in severe cases.

Germline CDR1 reads SGHNT; CDR2 reads YENEEA. With 5 bases removed from V and 2 bases from J, the gap between germline ends came to 25 bases. The length of the CDR3 is 18 residues. TRB rearrangements were amplified by multiplex PCR with BIOMED2 TRB-A/B primers. Via MiXCR, TCRdb re-called the multiplex PCR reads, giving one row per CDR3 protein. The sample shows more than 7,000 distinct CDR3 sequences, over 35% of them seen only once. Each TRB amplification used roughly 250-550 ng of genomic DNA from blood. As to this clonotype: The antigen remains unidentified.

The chain carries TRBV11-3 and TRBJ2-7; possible D gene TRBD1, 6 bases. The TCR comes from a human donor who had recovered from COVID-19. The material sequenced was blood. CDR3 loop: CASSPIMRGTNFPYEQYF. CDR3 sequence (DNA): TGTGCCAGCAGCCCCATAATGAGAGGGACAAACTTCCCCTACGAGCAGTACTTC.